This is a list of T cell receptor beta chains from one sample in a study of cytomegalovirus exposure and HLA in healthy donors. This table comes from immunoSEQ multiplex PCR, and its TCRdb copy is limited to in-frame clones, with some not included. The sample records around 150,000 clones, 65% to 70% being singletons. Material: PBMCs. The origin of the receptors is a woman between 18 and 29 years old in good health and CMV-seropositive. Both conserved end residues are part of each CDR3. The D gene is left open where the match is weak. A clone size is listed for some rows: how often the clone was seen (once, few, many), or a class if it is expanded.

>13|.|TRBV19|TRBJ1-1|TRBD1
TGTGCCAGTAGTGTAGGACAGGGGCTGGGGGCTTTCTTT
CASSVGQGLGAFF
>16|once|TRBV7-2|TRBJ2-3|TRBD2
TGTGCCAGCAGCTTCACACCGGGGGGGCCCTCAGATACGCAGTATTTT
CASSFTPGGPSDTQYF
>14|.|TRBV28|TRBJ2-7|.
TGTGCCAGCAGTTTAGGTACTAGTACATACGAGCAGTACTTC
CASSLGTSTYEQYF
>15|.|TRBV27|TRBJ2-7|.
TGTGCCAGCAAGACCGGGACATCCTTAACCTACGAGCAGTACTTC
CASKTGTSLTYEQYF
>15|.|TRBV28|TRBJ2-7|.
TGTGCCAGCAGTTTCTCGAGAGGGGGGGGGTACGAGCAGTACTTC
CASSFSRGGGYEQYF
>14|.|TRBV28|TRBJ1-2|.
TGTGCCAGCAGTCCCTCAGCCCGCGGGTGGGGCTACACCTTC
CASSPSARGWGYTF
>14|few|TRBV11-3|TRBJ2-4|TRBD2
TGTGCCAGCAGCTCCGGACTAGGCAAAAACATTCAGTACTTC
CASSSGLGKNIQYF
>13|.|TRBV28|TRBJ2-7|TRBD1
TGTGCCAGCCGGAAGGGGACAGGGGGCGAGCAGTACTTC
CASRKGTGGEQYF
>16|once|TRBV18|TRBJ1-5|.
TGTGCCAGCTCACGCCAGGACCGGACGGAGGGTCAGCCCCAGCATTTT
CASSRQDRTEGQPQHF
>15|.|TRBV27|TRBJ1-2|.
TGTGCCAGCAGTCGAGGGAGGGGTCTTGGCTATGGCTACACCTTC
CASSRGRGLGYGYTF
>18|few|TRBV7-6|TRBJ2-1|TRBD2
TGTGCCAGCAGCCTTGGGGGACTAGCGGGGATCTCCTACAATGAGCAGTTCTTC
CASSLGGLAGISYNEQFF
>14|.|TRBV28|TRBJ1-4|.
TGTGCCAGCAGTTCAGGAGGGACTAATGAAAAACTGTTTTTT
CASSSGGTNEKLFF
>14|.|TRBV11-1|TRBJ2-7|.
TGTGCCAGCAGTGTAAGGGGGAGCTCCTACGAGCAGTACTTC
CASSVRGSSYEQYF
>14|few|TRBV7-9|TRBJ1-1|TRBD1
TGTGCCAGCAGCTTAGATCTAAGACAGGGCGAAGCTTTCTTT
CASSLDLRQGEAFF
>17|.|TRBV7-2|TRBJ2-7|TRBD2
TGTGCCAGCAGCATTAGTGTGGGGGGGTTCCCCTCCTACGAGCAGTACTTC
CASSISVGGFPSYEQYF
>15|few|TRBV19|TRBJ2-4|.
TGTGCCAGTAGTATTTGGGAGAGCGGCAAAAACATTCAGTACTTC
CASSIWESGKNIQYF
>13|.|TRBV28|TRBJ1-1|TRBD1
TGTGCCACCCACCCGGGACAGGGTGGGGAAGCTTTCTTT
CATHPGQGGEAFF
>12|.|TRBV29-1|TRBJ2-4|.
TGCAGCGTTGATGCTCCCGGAGTTATTCAGTACTTC
CSVDAPGVIQYF
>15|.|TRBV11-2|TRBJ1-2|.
TGTGCCAGCAGCTTAGTTCAGGGGACCTACTATGGCTACACCTTC
CASSLVQGTYYGYTF
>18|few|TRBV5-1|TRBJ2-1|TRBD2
TGCGCCAGCAGCTTGGTCGCTAGCGGGGCTATCGTAGATAGTGAGCAGTTCTTC
CASSLVASGAIVDSEQFF
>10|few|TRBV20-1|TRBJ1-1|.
TGCAGTGCTCGGGGCACTGAAGCTTTCTTT
CSARGTEAFF
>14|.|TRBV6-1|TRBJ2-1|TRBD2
TGTGCCAGCAGTGAAGTCGTTAGCGGGAGTGAGCAGTTCTTC
CASSEVVSGSEQFF
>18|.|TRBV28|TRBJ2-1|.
TGTGCCAGCAGTTTGCAGGGAACCCGTTTGGCGTCCTACAATGAGCAGTTCTTC
CASSLQGTRLASYNEQFF
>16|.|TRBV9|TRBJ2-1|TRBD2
TGTGCCAGCAGCGTAGGGGGTAGCGGGGCTTACAATGAGCAGTTCTTC
CASSVGGSGAYNEQFF
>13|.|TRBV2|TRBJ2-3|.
TGTGCCACCGGCGGCGAAACCTTAAATACGCAGTATTTT
CATGGETLNTQYF
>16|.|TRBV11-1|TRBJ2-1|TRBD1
TGTGCCAGCGAGCAGGGGGCCGTATTCCCCTACAATGAGCAGTTCTTC
CASEQGAVFPYNEQFF
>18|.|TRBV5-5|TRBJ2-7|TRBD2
TGTGCCAGCAGCTACATACCCGGACTAGCGGGGATTGAAAACGAGCAGTACTTC
CASSYIPGLAGIENEQYF
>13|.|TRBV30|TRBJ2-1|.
TGTGCCTGGAGTGTACGAGTCCTGGTTGAGCAGTTCTTC
CAWSVRVLVEQFF